This TCR beta chain was profiled in a study of blood T cell repertoires in COVID-19 (dated by TCRdb to 2018 to 2020). About the full investigation: Samples from collaborators originated in the United States, Italy and Spain and spanned both the acute and convalescent phases of COVID-19. The prospective study material was composed of cDNA or gDNA derived from T cells, B-cell-depleted T cells, or PBMCs. The dataset comprised deeply sampled blood TCRbeta repertoires from subjects exposed to, actively infected with, or recovered from COVID-19. The repertoires were released in a freely available public database meant as a resource for research on the immune response to SARS-CoV-2. Samples were obtained from the ongoing ImmuneRACE study (first 160 participants) and from roughly 1,300 subjects provided by 6 global collaborators. A de-identified subject ID, COVID-19 status, age in years and sex were almost always included in the sample metadata. Where available, HLA class I and class II types were obtained from metadata supplied by the sample provider rather than from assay-based typing.

As encoded in the germline V gene, CDR1 is SGHVS while CDR2 is FQNEAQ. The junction carries 21 bases between V and J, which are trimmed by 4 bases and 8 bases respectively. The CDR3, cysteine through phenylalanine, is 16 amino acids long. Of all the DNA, just the CDR3 is kept, 48 bases in frame from base 1. What the work shows at the level of the full study, not this receptor alone: Clinical and demographic metadata were provided uncurated, with the amount varying by source and participant.

About this clone: No cognate antigen has been identified for it. The input lacks base qualities; no much larger clone sits a single base away.

TCRbeta CDR3 regions were amplified from genomic DNA by means of the immunoSEQ Assay, a bias-controlled multiplex PCR. Per the authors' processing: Nucleated cell counts per sample were estimated from amplification of reference gene primers within the assay. To quantify the absolute abundance of each unique TCRbeta CDR3 rearrangement, sequence reads were collapsed and filtered. For each sample, productive Simpson clonality was calculated as the square root of Simpson's diversity index over productive rearrangements. This is the immuneACCESS table as TCRdb keeps it, with only in-frame sequences that have V and J called. A part of the clones is gone; compared with another copy, unresolved V genes explain less than half, and the rest is unexplained. From that table come the V and J calls and clone size; the DNA was used to work out D and trimming. Present in this sample are 450,000 to 600,000 clones, about nine tenths of which were seen just once. The top ten clonotypes cover roughly 0.7% of the sample.

Participants in the prospective study were aged about 18 to 95 years, lived in 24 United States geographic areas, and enrolled through a virtual design. Cohort assignment in the prospective study relied on participant-reported clinical history from a screening survey and a study questionnaire. For ImmuneRACE Cohort 3, a participant was defined as recovered based on two consecutive negative NP/OP PCR tests, clearance by a healthcare professional, or resolution of symptoms. Mobile phlebotomists in the prospective study collected whole blood, serum and a nasopharyngeal or oropharyngeal swab from every participant. Prospective study participants could optionally give additional blood draws and questionnaires over a roughly 2-month period. Blood samples from the prospective study were shipped frozen or at room temperature prior to DNA extraction.

The chain is encoded by TRBV7-8 joined to TRBJ1-3, and the D gene may be TRBD1, 6 bases matching. The sequenced material came from PBMCs or T cells enriched from blood (not recorded which). This sequence was found in a woman between 18 and 29 years old who had recovered from COVID-19. At the DNA level, the sequence is TGTGCCAGCAGCTCGATGGACAGTCTCTACAAAGACACCATATATTTT. Translated, it gives CASSSMDSLYKDTIYF. With all but the CDR3 taken from the reference TRBV7-8 and TRBJ1-3 genes, the full variable domain is: GAGVSQSPRYKVAKRGQDVALRCDPISGHVSLFWYQQALGQGPEFLTYFQNEAQLDKSGLPSDRFFAERPEGSVSTLKIQRTQQEDSAVYLCASSSMDSLYKDTIYFGEGSWLTVV.